The rows below give T cell receptor beta chains drawn from one sample of a study of cytomegalovirus exposure and HLA in healthy donors. Sequenced by immunoSEQ multiplex PCR; TCRdb stores in-frame clones only, minus some. Counted here are roughly 90,000 clones, around 79% occurring once; the ten biggest clones make up 3.5% to 5.5%. The sample taken for sequencing was PBMCs. These receptors were collected from a woman between 35 and 50 years old in good health and CMV-seropositive. CDR3s include the opening cysteine and the closing phenylalanine or tryptophan. A D gene is named only where the DNA matches it firmly. Some rows have no size entry. The others give once, few or many, or a class for an expanded clone.

v_call	j_call	clone_size	d_call	cdr3_aa	cdr3_nt
TRBV27	TRBJ1-1	.	.	CASSPGHLPLNTEAFF	TGTGCCAGCAGTCCAGGACATCTCCCCTTGAACACTGAAGCTTTCTTT
TRBV7-6	TRBJ2-5	.	TRBD2	CASSLRTSGEQETQYF	TGTGCCAGCAGCCTTCGGACTAGCGGGGAACAAGAGACCCAGTACTTC
TRBV4-3	TRBJ1-1	.	.	CASSQVQGLGTEAFF	TGCGCCAGCAGCCAGGTACAGGGTTTGGGGACTGAAGCTTTCTTT
TRBV9	TRBJ2-5	.	TRBD1	CASRGTAETQYF	TGTGCCAGCAGGGGGACAGCAGAGACCCAGTACTTC
TRBV14	TRBJ1-2	.	.	CASSAQRTNYGYTF	TGTGCCAGCAGCGCACAGAGAACTAACTATGGCTACACCTTC
TRBV6-4	TRBJ2-7	.	.	CASSDRFTSSYEQYF	TGTGCCAGCAGTGACCGATTTACCAGCTCCTACGAGCAGTACTTC
TRBV5-5	TRBJ2-1	.	TRBD2	CASSHSGSDEQFF	TGTGCCAGCAGCCATAGCGGGAGCGATGAGCAGTTCTTC
TRBV9	TRBJ2-1	.	TRBD2	CASSVVPHLASGENEQFF	TGTGCCAGCAGCGTAGTACCTCATTTGGCTAGCGGCGAGAATGAGCAGTTCTTC
TRBV27	TRBJ1-2	.	TRBD1	CASSWSPGGQNYGYTF	TGTGCCAGCAGTTGGTCCCCAGGGGGCCAAAACTATGGCTACACCTTC
TRBV7-9	TRBJ2-7	.	.	CSSSSEAGRSSYEQYF	TGTTCCAGCAGCTCCGAAGCGGGCCGTAGCTCCTACGAGCAGTACTTC
TRBV4-2	TRBJ2-7	.	.	CASSQDWESDEQYF	TGTGCCAGCAGCCAAGATTGGGAGTCAGACGAGCAGTACTTC
TRBV9	TRBJ1-1	few	TRBD1	CASSVVGQGTTEAFF	TGTGCCAGCAGCGTAGTGGGACAGGGTACCACTGAAGCTTTCTTT
TRBV6-4	TRBJ2-5	.	.	CATDHGLSQETQYF	TGTGCCACCGACCATGGACTTTCGCAAGAGACCCAGTACTTC
TRBV5-4	TRBJ1-2	.	TRBD1	CASSLGQANYGYTF	TGTGCCAGCAGCTTAGGACAGGCTAACTATGGCTACACCTTC
TRBV7-2	TRBJ2-1	once	.	CASSLVGGSSYNEQFF	TGTGCCAGCAGCTTAGTAGGTGGGAGCTCCTACAATGAGCAGTTCTTC
TRBV5-4	TRBJ1-5	once	.	CASSLSGGNQPQHF	TGTGCCAGCAGCTTGTCTGGAGGCAATCAGCCCCAGCATTTT
TRBV7-9	TRBJ1-4	.	TRBD1	CASSQTGGLEKLFF	TGTGCCAGCAGCCAAACAGGGGGGTTAGAAAAACTGTTTTTT
TRBV20-1	TRBJ2-5	.	.	CSARNRETQYF	TGCAGTGCTCGCAACCGGGAGACCCAGTACTTC
TRBV19	TRBJ1-1	.	.	CASSMLRGTEAFF	TGTGCCAGTAGTATGCTGCGGGGCACTGAAGCTTTCTTT
TRBV9	TRBJ2-7	.	.	CASSVSPRAAEQYF	TGTGCCAGCAGCGTATCCCCCAGGGCCGCCGAGCAGTACTTC
TRBV19	TRBJ2-1	.	TRBD2	CASSIAAGGYNEQFF	TGTGCCAGTAGTATAGCAGCGGGAGGGTACAATGAGCAGTTCTTC
TRBV6-1	TRBJ2-3	few	.	CASSVEGDTQYF	TGTGCCAGCAGTGTCGAGGGAGATACGCAGTATTTT
TRBV5-8	TRBJ2-3	.	.	CASSLGDSSTDTQYF	TGTGCCAGCAGCTTGGGGGACTCTTCCACAGATACGCAGTATTTT
TRBV10-3	TRBJ2-3	.	.	CAITGAADTQYF	TGTGCCATCACTGGAGCGGCAGATACGCAGTATTTT
TRBV4-3	TRBJ1-2	.	.	CASSQERQGDGYTF	TGCGCCAGCAGCCAAGAACGGCAAGGAGATGGCTACACCTTC
TRBV6-5	TRBJ1-6	.	TRBD1	CASTLGQGYNSPLHF	TGTGCCAGCACCTTGGGACAGGGGTATAATTCACCCCTCCACTTT
TRBV18	TRBJ1-1	.	.	CASSNRAVNTEAFF	TGTGCCAGCTCAAACAGGGCAGTGAACACTGAAGCTTTCTTT
TRBV10-3	TRBJ1-2	once	TRBD1	CAISEFSGGAYGYTF	TGTGCCATCAGTGAGTTCTCAGGGGGCGCCTATGGCTACACCTTC
TRBV4-1	TRBJ2-7	.	TRBD1	CASSQGQGVSYEQYF	TGCGCCAGCAGCCAAGGACAGGGAGTTTCCTACGAGCAGTACTTC
TRBV6-6	TRBJ2-7	.	TRBD2	CASSGGLDYEQYF	TGTGCCAGCAGCGGGGGACTAGACTACGAGCAGTACTTC
TRBV4-3	TRBJ1-2	.	.	CASSQDGSISAGGYTF	TGCGCCAGCAGCCAAGATGGAAGTATTAGTGCGGGAGGCTACACCTTC
TRBV5-5	TRBJ1-5	.	.	CASSLEAGDQPQHF	TGTGCCAGCAGCTTGGAGGCGGGGGATCAGCCCCAGCATTTT
TRBV19	TRBJ1-1	once	.	CASSIDVQGTEAFF	TGTGCCAGTAGTATAGATGTCCAGGGGACTGAAGCTTTCTTT
TRBV6-6	TRBJ2-2	.	.	CASHNSGELFF	TGTGCCAGCCATAACTCCGGGGAGCTGTTTTTT
TRBV7-3	TRBJ2-6	.	TRBD2	CASSPGGPGANVLTF	TGTGCCAGCAGCCCGGGGGGGCCTGGGGCCAACGTCCTGACTTTC
TRBV15	TRBJ1-4	.	.	CATSRGGITNEKLFF	TGTGCCACCAGCCGTGGGGGCATAACTAATGAAAAACTGTTTTTT
TRBV10-3	TRBJ1-1	.	.	CAISESGGQANTEAFF	TGTGCCATCAGTGAGTCTGGAGGGCAGGCGAACACTGAAGCTTTCTTT
TRBV4-2	TRBJ2-5	.	.	CASSQGTNEQETQYF	TGTGCCAGCAGCCAAGGGACTAACGAACAAGAGACCCAGTACTTC
TRBV29-1	TRBJ1-1	.	.	CSVRGDTEAFF	TGCAGCGTGCGGGGGGACACTGAAGCTTTCTTT
TRBV28	TRBJ2-1	.	TRBD1	CASSFAGTGNNEQFF	TGTGCCAGCAGTTTTGCCGGGACAGGTAACAATGAGCAGTTCTTC
TRBV9	TRBJ2-1	.	TRBD2	CASSVAGLAGVPEQFF	TGTGCCAGCAGCGTAGCTGGACTAGCGGGAGTTCCTGAGCAGTTCTTC
TRBV29-1	TRBJ1-2	few	TRBD1	CSGDRGGGYTF	TGCAGCGGAGACAGGGGAGGTGGCTACACCTTC
TRBV2	TRBJ2-1	.	.	CASSEGLAWYNEQFF	TGTGCCAGCAGTGAAGGTCTAGCGTGGTACAATGAGCAGTTCTTC
TRBV19	TRBJ2-1	.	TRBD2	CASSVLTSGRGNEQFF	TGTGCCAGTAGTGTCCTGACTAGCGGGAGAGGGAATGAGCAGTTCTTC
TRBV13	TRBJ1-1	.	.	CASSFSGITTEAFF	TGTGCCAGCAGCTTCTCAGGGATTACGACTGAAGCTTTCTTT
TRBV4-3	TRBJ2-1	.	.	CASSQDRDSYNEQFF	TGCGCCAGCAGCCAAGATCGGGACTCCTACAATGAGCAGTTCTTC
TRBV5-4	TRBJ2-1	.	.	CASSPRDSNNEQFF	TGTGCCAGCAGCCCACGTGACAGTAACAATGAGCAGTTCTTC
TRBV7-2	TRBJ1-5	.	.	CASSLGRGQPGGKHF	TGTGCCAGCAGCTTAGGGCGAGGACAGCCAGGAGGCAAACATTTT
TRBV7-3	TRBJ1-1	.	TRBD1	CASSPSPNRGPNTEAFF	TGTGCCAGCAGCCCTTCCCCAAACAGGGGCCCGAACACTGAAGCTTTCTTT
TRBV7-2	TRBJ2-5	.	TRBD1	CASSPGTVQETQYF	TGTGCCAGCAGCCCCGGGACAGTCCAAGAGACCCAGTACTTC
TRBV30	TRBJ2-5	few	TRBD2	CAWAREGGQYF	TGTGCCTGGGCGCGGGAGGGCGGCCAGTACTTC
TRBV7-6	TRBJ2-7	.	TRBD1	CASSLTGGGEQYF	TGTGCCAGCAGCCTAACAGGGGGCGGCGAGCAGTACTTC
TRBV28	TRBJ2-7	.	TRBD1	CASSPYGDRRNRKQYF	TGTGCCAGCAGTCCTTATGGGGACAGACGAAATAGGAAGCAGTACTTC
TRBV29-1	TRBJ2-7	.	.	CSVYGALYEQYF	TGCAGCGTTTATGGGGCTCTCTACGAGCAGTACTTC
TRBV19	TRBJ2-7	.	.	CASSPGGPYEQYF	TGTGCCAGTAGTCCGGGTGGCCCCTACGAGCAGTACTTC
TRBV4-3	TRBJ2-5	.	TRBD2	CASGHDSGRGETQYF	TGCGCCAGCGGCCACGATAGCGGGAGAGGGGAGACCCAGTACTTC
TRBV19	TRBJ2-7	.	TRBD1	CASSIRGTGTGAYSAEQYF	TGTGCCAGTAGTATAAGAGGAACGGGAACAGGGGCCTACTCCGCGGAGCAGTACTTC
TRBV29-1	TRBJ2-3	.	.	CSVLGGGSTDTQYF	TGCAGCGTTCTTGGGGGCGGGTCGACAGATACGCAGTATTTT
TRBV27	TRBJ2-7	.	TRBD2	CASSYKTSGSRNEQYF	TGTGCCAGCAGCTACAAGACTAGCGGGAGTCGGAACGAGCAGTACTTC
TRBV7-2	TRBJ2-3	.	.	CASSLESGDTQYF	TGTGCCAGCAGCTTAGAGTCGGGAGATACGCAGTATTTT